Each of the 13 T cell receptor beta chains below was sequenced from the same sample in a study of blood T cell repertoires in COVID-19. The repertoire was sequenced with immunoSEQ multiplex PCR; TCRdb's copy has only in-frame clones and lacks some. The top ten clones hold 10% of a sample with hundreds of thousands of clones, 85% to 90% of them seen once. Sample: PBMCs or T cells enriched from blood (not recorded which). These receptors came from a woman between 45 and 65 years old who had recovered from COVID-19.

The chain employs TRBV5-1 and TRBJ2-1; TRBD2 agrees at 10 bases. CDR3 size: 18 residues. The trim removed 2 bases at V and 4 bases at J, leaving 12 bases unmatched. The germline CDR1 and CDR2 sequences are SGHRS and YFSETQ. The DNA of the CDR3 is TGCGCCAGCAGCTTCAGGCGAGGAACTAGCGGGACTTACAATGAGCAGTTCTTC. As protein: CASSFRRGTSGTYNEQFF.

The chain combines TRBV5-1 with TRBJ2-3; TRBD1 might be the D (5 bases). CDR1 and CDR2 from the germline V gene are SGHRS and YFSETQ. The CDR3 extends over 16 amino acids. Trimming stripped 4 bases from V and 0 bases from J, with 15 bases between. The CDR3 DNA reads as TGCGCCAGCAGCCAGGGCGGACAAGCTAGCACAGATACGCAGTATTTT. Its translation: CASSQGGQASTDTQYF. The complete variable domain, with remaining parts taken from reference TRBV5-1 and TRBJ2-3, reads KAGVTQTPRYLIKTRGQQVTLSCSPISGHRSVSWYQQTPGQGLQFLFEYFSETQRNKGNFPGRFSGRQFSNSRSEMNVSTLELGDSALYLCASSQGGQASTDTQYFGPGTRLTVL.

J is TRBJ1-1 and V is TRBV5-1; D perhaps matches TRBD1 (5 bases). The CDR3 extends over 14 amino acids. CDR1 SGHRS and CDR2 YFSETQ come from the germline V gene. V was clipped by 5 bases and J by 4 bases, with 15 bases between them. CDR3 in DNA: TGCGCCAGCAGTCTAGTTTGGGGGGGCACTGAAGCTTTCTTT. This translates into CASSLVWGGTEAFF. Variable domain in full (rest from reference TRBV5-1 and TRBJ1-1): KAGVTQTPRYLIKTRGQQVTLSCSPISGHRSVSWYQQTPGQGLQFLFEYFSETQRNKGNFPGRFSGRQFSNSRSEMNVSTLELGDSALYLCASSLVWGGTEAFFGQGTRLTVV.

The CDR3 nucleotides are TGTGCCAGCAGTTTCGCTTTGGGGGAGGCCACTGAAGCTTTCTTT. This sequence encodes CASSFALGEATEAFF. V usage is TRBV28 and J usage is TRBJ1-1, with a tentative D call TRBD1 (5 bases). The CDR3 runs to 15 residues. V was clipped by 3 bases and J by 4 bases, with 15 bases between them. Germline CDR1 MDHEN, CDR2 SYDVKM. The entire variable domain, with the rest obtained from reference TRBV28 and TRBJ1-1, is as follows: DVKVTQSSRYLVKRTGEKVFLECVQDMDHENMFWYRQDPGLGLRLIYFSYDVKMKEKGDIPEGYSVSREKKERFSLILESASTNQTSMYLCASSFALGEATEAFFGQGTRLTVV.

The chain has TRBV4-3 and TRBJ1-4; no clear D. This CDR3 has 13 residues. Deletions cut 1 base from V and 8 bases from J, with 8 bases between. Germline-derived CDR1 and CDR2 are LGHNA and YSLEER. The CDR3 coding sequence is TGCGCCAGCAGCCAAGGAACTATGGAAAAACTGTTTTTT. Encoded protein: CASSQGTMEKLFF.

DNA of the CDR3: TGTGCCAGCAGATTGGACGGGGGGACAGATACGCAGTATTTT. The encoded protein is CASRLDGGTDTQYF. The chain recombines TRBV7-3 with TRBJ2-3, with 7 bases fitting TRBD2. Trimming took 6 bases from V and 3 from J; bases not matched to a gene: 6. CDR1 and CDR2 from the germline V gene are SGHTA and FQGTGA. This CDR3 region has 14 residues.

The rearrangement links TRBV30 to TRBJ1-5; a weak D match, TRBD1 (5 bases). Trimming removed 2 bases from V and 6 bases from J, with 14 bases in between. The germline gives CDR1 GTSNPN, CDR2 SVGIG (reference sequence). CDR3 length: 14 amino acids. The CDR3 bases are TGTGCCTGGAGTAGGGACCCGGGGGGTCAGCCCCAGCATTTT. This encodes CAWSRDPGGQPQHF.

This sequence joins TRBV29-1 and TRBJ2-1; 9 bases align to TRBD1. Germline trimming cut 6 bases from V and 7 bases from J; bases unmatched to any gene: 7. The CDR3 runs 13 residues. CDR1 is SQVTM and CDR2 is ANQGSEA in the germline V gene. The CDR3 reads CSVPDRGPNEQFF. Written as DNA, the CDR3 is TGCAGCGTCCCGGACAGGGGTCCGAATGAGCAGTTCTTC.

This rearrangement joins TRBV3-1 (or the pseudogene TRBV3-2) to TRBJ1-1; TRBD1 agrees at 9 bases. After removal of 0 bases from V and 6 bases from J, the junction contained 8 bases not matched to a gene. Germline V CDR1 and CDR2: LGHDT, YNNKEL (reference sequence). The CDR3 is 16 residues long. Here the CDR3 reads CASSQDGTGWGAEAFF. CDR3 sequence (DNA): TGTGCCAGCAGCCAAGATGGGACAGGGTGGGGGGCTGAAGCTTTCTTT.

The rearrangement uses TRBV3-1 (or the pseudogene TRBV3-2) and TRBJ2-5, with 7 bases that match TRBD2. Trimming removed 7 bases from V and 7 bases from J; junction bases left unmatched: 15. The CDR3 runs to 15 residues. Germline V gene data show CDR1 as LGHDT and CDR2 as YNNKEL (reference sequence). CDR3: CASNSGEGRRGTQYF. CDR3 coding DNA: TGTGCCAGCAACTCCGGGGAGGGACGGAGAGGGACCCAGTACTTC.

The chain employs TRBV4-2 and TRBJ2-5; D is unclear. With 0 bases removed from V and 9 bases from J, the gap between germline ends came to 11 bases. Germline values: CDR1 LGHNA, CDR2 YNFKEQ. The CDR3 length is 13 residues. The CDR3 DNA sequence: TGTGCCAGCAGCCAAGATAGCAGAGCCCCCCAGTACTTC. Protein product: CASSQDSRAPQYF.

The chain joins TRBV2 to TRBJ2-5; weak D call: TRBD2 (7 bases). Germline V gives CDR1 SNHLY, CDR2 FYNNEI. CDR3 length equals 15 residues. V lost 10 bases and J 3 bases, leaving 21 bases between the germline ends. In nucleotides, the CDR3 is TGTGCCACGGGATTGGGGGGGGCAGTAAAAGAGACCCAGTACTTC. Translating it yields CATGLGGAVKETQYF. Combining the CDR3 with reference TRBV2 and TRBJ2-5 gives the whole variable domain EPEVTQTPSHQVTQMGQEVILRCVPISNHLYFYWYRQILGQKVEFLVSFYNNEISEKSEIFDDQFSVERPDGSNFTLKIRSTKLEDSAMYFCATGLGGAVKETQYFGPGTRLLVL.

CDR3 bases: TGTGCCTGGGTCCCGGGACAGGGTTCCTCCTATAATTCACCCCTCCACTTT. Protein product: CAWVPGQGSSYNSPLHF. This chain joins TRBV30 and TRBJ1-6; 9 bases align to TRBD1. Germline values: CDR1 GTSNPN, CDR2 SVGIG (reference sequence). V gave up 5 bases and J gave up 0 bases; unmatched junction bases: 8. The CDR3 contains 17 residues.